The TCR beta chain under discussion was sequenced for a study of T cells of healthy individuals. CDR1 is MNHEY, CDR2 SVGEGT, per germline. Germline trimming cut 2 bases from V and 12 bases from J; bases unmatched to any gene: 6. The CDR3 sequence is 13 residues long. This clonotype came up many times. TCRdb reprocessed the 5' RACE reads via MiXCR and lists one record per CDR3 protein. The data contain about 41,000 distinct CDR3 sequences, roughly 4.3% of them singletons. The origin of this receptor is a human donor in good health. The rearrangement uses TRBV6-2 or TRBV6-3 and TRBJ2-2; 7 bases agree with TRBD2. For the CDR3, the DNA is TGTGCCAGCAGTTACGGGCTAGCGGTGAAGCTGTTTTTT. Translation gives CASSYGLAVKLFF.